This T cell receptor (beta chain) was captured by sequencing in a study of human T cells and chemical hapten exposure. Study-wide context: Throughout the approximately 26-week study, diphenylcyclopropenone was applied weekly to the patients' scalps. General study points: With patch test score, the counts of PT1 expanded TCRs showed a positive correlation.

This clonotype was observed many times. Its antigen is still unknown. Trimming at V came to 2 bases and at J to 4 bases, leaving 7 bases not matched to a gene. The CDR3 length is 17 residues. Germline V lookup: CDR1 SGHVS, CDR2 FQNEAQ. One entry per CDR3 protein, called by TCRdb with MiXCR from the RACE reads. This sample has 95,000 to 150,000 distinct CDR3 sequences, with about 10% found just once. The time point was: patch test 3, about 24 weeks after DPC sensitization. Stated treatment: therapeutic diphenylcyclopropenone sensitization with weekly scalp DPC. The study enrolled 18 to 70-year-old alopecia patients suitable for DPC.

The sequence came from a woman between 50 and 59 years old with alopecia areata. Some clones in this sample may be carry-over from other donors' samples. The starting material was whole blood, obtained in connection with sensitization to the hapten diphenylcyclopropenone (DPC). The J gene is TRBJ2-3, the V gene TRBV7-8, with 12 positions matching TRBD2. The CDR3 nucleotides are TGTGCCAGCAGCTTACGACGACTAGCGGGAGCGTCAGATACGCAGTATTTT. It specifies CASSLRRLAGASDTQYF.